Shown below are 4 T cell receptor beta chains from a single sample sequenced in a study of blood T cell repertoires in COVID-19. Only in-frame clones appear in the TCRdb table, and some are missing; sequencing was by immunoSEQ multiplex PCR. The table lists 70,000 to 85,000 clones, roughly 86% of them singletons. Sequences were obtained from peripheral blood. Every receptor here comes from a woman aged 55 to 70 with acute or convalescent COVID-19.

This rearrangement joins TRBV7-3 to TRBJ1-1; 8 nucleotides align to TRBD1. The CDR3 runs 14 residues. CDR1 is SGHTA, CDR2 FQGTGA, per germline. With 6 bases clipped from V and 1 base from J, the junction kept 4 bases outside the gene matches. This CDR3 is CASRSTGENTEAFF. DNA of the CDR3: TGTGCCAGCAGGTCGACAGGGGAGAACACTGAAGCTTTCTTT.

The CDR3 loop is CASSQDDRRQPQHF. In DNA form, the CDR3 reads TGTGCCAGCAGCCAAGATGACAGAAGGCAGCCCCAGCATTTT. The V gene is TRBV3-1 (or the pseudogene TRBV3-2), the J gene TRBJ1-5, with TRBD1 as a possible D gene (5 bases). Germline V gene lookup returns CDR1 LGHDT and CDR2 YNNKEL (reference sequence). Trimming removed 0 bases at V and 7 bases at J, with 10 bases between. The CDR3 has 14 amino acids.

This chain uses TRBV10-1 with TRBJ2-3, with D perhaps matching TRBD1 (5 bases). The CDR3 is made up of 14 amino acids. CDR1 WNHNN and CDR2 SYGVQD come from the germline V gene (reference sequence). V was cut by 4 bases and J by 1 base, with 9 bases left in between. DNA of the CDR3: TGCGCCAGCAGTGGACCAGGGCGCACAGATACGCAGTATTTT. Encoded protein: CASSGPGRTDTQYF.

This chain uses TRBV15 with TRBJ1-1; D may be TRBD1 (6 bases). Trimming pared 1 base from V and 3 bases from J, leaving 12 bases between. The CDR3 has 15 amino acids. Germline V gene lookup returns CDR1 LNHNV and CDR2 YYDKDF (reference sequence). The CDR3 loop reads CATSRGGGPDTEAFF. CDR3 in DNA: TGTGCCACCAGCAGAGGGGGGGGCCCAGACACTGAAGCTTTCTTT.